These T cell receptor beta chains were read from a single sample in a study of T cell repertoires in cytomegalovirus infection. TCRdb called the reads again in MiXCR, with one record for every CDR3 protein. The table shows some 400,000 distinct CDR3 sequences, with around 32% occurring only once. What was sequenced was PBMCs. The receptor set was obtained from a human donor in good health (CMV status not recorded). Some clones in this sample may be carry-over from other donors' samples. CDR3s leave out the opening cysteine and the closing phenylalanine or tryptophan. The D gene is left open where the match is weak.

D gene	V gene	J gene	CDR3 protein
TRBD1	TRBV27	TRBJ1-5	ASRLGQGAGQPQH
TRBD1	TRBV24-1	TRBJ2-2	ATSDRGQFTGELF
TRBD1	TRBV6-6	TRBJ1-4	ASGDRTAMDEKLF
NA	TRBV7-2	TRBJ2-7	ASSFSSGEQY
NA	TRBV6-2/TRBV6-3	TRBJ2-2	ASTPLGRDTGELF
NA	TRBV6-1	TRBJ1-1	ASSARNTEAF
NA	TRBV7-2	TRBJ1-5	ASSPPGARNQPQH
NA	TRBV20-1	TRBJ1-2	SASPDGYGYT
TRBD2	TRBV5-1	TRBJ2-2	ASSSGLGIANTGELF
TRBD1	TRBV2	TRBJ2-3	ASSDARQGMADTQY
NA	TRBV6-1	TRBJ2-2	ASRKTGRTGELF
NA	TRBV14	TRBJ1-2	ASSPVRVRDGYT
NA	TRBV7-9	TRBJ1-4	ASSPRLGQDEKLF
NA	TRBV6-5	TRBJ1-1	ASSYSKVTNTEAF
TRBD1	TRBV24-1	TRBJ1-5	ATSEPGQDQPQH
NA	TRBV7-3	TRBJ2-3	ASSLEPGIGVDTQY
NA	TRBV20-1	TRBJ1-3	SASGHSGNTIY
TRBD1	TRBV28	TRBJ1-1	ASSLDDRGVTEAF
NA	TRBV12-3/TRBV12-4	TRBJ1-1	ASSLVLNGNTEAF
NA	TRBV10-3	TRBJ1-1	AISEQEEAF
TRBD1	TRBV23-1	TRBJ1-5	ASSQMDRGSNQPQH
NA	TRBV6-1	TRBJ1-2	ASSQTLYGYT
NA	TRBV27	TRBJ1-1	ASSLSRGLNTEAF
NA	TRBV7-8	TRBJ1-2	ASSEDSNYGYT
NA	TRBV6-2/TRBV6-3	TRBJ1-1	ASSRGLKNTEAF
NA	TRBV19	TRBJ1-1	ASAWNTEAF
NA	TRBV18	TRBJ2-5	ASSPRPVEETQY
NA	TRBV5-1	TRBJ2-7	ASSSRGPSSYEQY
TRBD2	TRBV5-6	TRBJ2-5	ASSFGLAGGQQETQY
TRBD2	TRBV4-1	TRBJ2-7	ASSQRLAGSYEQY
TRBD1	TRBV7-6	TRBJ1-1	ASSLAMVSQGKLEAF
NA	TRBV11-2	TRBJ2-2	ASSSIRGSFANTGELF
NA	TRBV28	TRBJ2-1	ASRRSHGGRNEQF
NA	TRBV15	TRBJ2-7	ATSREKGLTYDQY
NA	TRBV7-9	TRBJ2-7	ATGAGNEQY
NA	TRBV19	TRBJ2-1	ASSIATGTSSYNEQF
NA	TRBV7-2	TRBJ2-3	ASSPKAGGGDTQY
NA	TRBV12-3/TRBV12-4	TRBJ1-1	ASSSRGNTEAF
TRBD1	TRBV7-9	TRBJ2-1	ASSLTGTSYNEQF
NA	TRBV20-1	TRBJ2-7	SARDGIYEQY
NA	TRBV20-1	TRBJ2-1	SARVGGGPPYNEQF
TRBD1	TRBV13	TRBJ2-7	ASSFEGGRYEQY
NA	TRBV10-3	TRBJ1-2	ALSNSNRDWGYGYT
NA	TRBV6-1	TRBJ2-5	ASSSRQVGTQY
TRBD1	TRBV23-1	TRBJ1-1	ASSHPTRGGLLNTEAF
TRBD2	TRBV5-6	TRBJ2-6	ASSKLAGSSSGTNVLT
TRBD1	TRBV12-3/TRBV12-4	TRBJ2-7	SSSFWTGLTPTNEQY
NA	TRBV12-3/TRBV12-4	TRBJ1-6	ASSRQQRNSPLH